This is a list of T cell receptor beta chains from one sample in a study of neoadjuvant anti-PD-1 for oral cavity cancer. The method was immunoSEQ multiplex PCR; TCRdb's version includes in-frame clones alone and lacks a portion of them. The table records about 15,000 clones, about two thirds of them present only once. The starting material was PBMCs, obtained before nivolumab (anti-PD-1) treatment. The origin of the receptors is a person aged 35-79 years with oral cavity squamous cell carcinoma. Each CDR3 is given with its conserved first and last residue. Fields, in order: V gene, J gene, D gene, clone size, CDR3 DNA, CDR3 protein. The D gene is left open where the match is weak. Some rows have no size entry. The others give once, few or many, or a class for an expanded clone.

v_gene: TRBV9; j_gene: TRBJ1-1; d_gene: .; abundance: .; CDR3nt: TGTGCCAGCAGCGTAGGACCGGATTCAAACACTGAAGCTTTCTTT; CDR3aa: CASSVGPDSNTEAFF
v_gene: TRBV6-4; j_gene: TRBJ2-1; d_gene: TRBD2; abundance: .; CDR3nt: TGTGCCAGCAGTGACGAGAGCGGGGGGGCCAATGAGCAGTTCTTC; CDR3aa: CASSDESGGANEQFF
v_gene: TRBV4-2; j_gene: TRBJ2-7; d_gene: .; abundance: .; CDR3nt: TGTGCCAGCAGCCAATGGCACGAGCAGTACTTC; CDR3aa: CASSQWHEQYF
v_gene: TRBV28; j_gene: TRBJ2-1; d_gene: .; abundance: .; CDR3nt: TGTGCCAGCAGCAACTTGTGGTCAGGAAATGAGCAGTTCTTC; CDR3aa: CASSNLWSGNEQFF
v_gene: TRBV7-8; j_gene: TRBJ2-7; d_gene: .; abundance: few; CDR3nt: TGTGCCAGCAGCCCTAGGCGCCAGAGCTCCTACGAGCAGTACTTC; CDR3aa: CASSPRRQSSYEQYF
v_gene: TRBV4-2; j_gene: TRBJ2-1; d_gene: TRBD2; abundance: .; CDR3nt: TGTGCCAGCAGCCAATTTAAAAGCGGGGGGAGCAATGAGCAGTTCTTC; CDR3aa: CASSQFKSGGSNEQFF
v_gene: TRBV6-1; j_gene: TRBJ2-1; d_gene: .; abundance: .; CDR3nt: TGTGCCAGCAGTGAACAGCCTTTCTCCTACAATGAGCAGTTCTTC; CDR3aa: CASSEQPFSYNEQFF
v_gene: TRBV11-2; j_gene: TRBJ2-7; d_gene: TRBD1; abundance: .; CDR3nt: TGTGCCAGCAGCCCGACAGGGATTCCGGCCAACGAGCAGTACTTC; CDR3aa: CASSPTGIPANEQYF
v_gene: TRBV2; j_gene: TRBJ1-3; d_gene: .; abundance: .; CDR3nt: TGTGCCAGCAGCGGCACAAGCGGGATTTCTGGAAACACCATATATTTT; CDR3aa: CASSGTSGISGNTIYF
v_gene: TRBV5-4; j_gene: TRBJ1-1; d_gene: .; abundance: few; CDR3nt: TGTGCCAGCAGCCCTGAACTGAACACTGAAGCTTTCTTT; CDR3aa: CASSPELNTEAFF
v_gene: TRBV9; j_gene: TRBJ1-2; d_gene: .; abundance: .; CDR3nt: TGTGCCAGCAGCGTAGCGGCACACACAGGGCTCGGCTACACCTTC; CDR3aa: CASSVAAHTGLGYTF
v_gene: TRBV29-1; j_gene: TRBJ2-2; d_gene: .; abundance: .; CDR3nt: TGCAGCGTTACAGACAGGACCTACACCGGGGAGCTGTTTTTT; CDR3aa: CSVTDRTYTGELFF